Listed below are T cell receptor beta chains from one sample, sequenced in a study of blood T cell repertoires in COVID-19. This table comes from immunoSEQ multiplex PCR, and its TCRdb copy is limited to in-frame clones, with some not included. The sample has fewer than 200,000 clones, 65% to 85% seen once. The sample taken for sequencing was peripheral blood. These receptors were obtained from an older man with active or convalescent COVID-19. Both conserved end residues are part of each CDR3.

len: 13; v_gene: TRBV7-9; CDR3aa: CASSLGREAEAFF
len: 15; v_gene: TRBV6-5; CDR3aa: CASRLGGDYPYEQYF
len: 14; v_gene: TRBV3-1/TRBV3-2; CDR3aa: CASSQGLGGYEQYF
len: 16; v_gene: TRBV9; CDR3aa: CASSTQQGLVSGELFF
len: 15; v_gene: TRBV5-1; CDR3aa: CASSLSGVMNTEAFF
len: 13; v_gene: TRBV27; CDR3aa: CASGAGQAYEQYF
len: 13; v_gene: TRBV3-1/TRBV3-2; CDR3aa: CASSQGQNQPQHF
len: 15; v_gene: TRBV6-5; CDR3aa: CASSSDRGTRQPQHF
len: 17; v_gene: TRBV4-3; CDR3aa: CASSQREKGYINYGYTF
len: 16; v_gene: TRBV5-1; CDR3aa: CASSFTGGSLAYEQYF
len: 16; v_gene: TRBV5-1; CDR3aa: CASSWGQFANTGELFF
len: 13; v_gene: TRBV9; CDR3aa: CASSSSRDTEAFF
len: 14; v_gene: TRBV28; CDR3aa: CASSQPPPSNEQFF
len: 14; v_gene: TRBV5-4; CDR3aa: CASSLGRGQGEQYF
len: 16; v_gene: TRBV18; CDR3aa: CASSPEGQGNTGELFF
len: 18; v_gene: TRBV28; CDR3aa: CASSSHSGLAGGGNEQFF
len: 14; v_gene: TRBV19; CDR3aa: CASSLRSAGTEAFF
len: 14; v_gene: TRBV24-1; CDR3aa: CATSAPLGEETQYF
len: 16; v_gene: TRBV28; CDR3aa: CASTPTGTRAGNEQFF
len: 16; v_gene: TRBV7-9; CDR3aa: CASSLASTTVNTEAFF
len: 16; v_gene: TRBV28; CDR3aa: CASSQKLGQLQETQYF
len: 13; v_gene: TRBV9; CDR3aa: CASSPRSGYEQFF
len: 13; v_gene: TRBV12-3/TRBV12-4; CDR3aa: CASSLMGFQPQHF
len: 13; v_gene: TRBV19; CDR3aa: CASSRQARYEQYF
len: 14; v_gene: TRBV19; CDR3aa: CASTKIRGYQPQHF